This T cell receptor (beta chain) was sequenced in a study of technical replicates of blood from a handful of donors. Assay: immunoSEQ multiplex PCR; the TCRdb copy retains only in-frame clones and omits some. In the table there are about 70,000 clones, under 99% of which are singletons. Germline-derived CDR1 and CDR2 are MDHEN and SYDVKM. CDR3 length: 14 amino acids. V shed 3 bases and J shed 7 bases, with 15 bases lying between them. Sequenced sample: T cells isolated from PBMCs. The genes are TRBV28 and TRBJ1-1; no clear D gene. The TCR originated in a human donor in good health. DNA of the CDR3: TGTGCCAGCAGTTTGGAGGCGACGGTCCGTGAAGCTTTCTTT. Protein product: CASSLEATVREAFF.